Given below is one T cell receptor (beta chain) in context. Its antigen remains unidentified. This sample was taken from a study of cytomegalovirus exposure and HLA in healthy donors. As for the study in general: Previous work identified 120 million or so unique TCR beta sequences from about 179 million T cells.

PCR was performed using 60 Vbeta and 13 Jbeta primers. Study processing details: Later, 65 million to 85 million unique TCR beta chains were counted in an analysis, and roughly 11 million of them were shared. TCRdb's table, derived via immunoSEQ multiplex PCR, lists solely in-frame clones and lacks some. V, J and clone size reflect that table, while D and trimming were determined from the DNA. The sample has 130,000 or so clones; about 82% are singletons. Study-wide findings and caveats: A later analysis linked a missense variant in DCLRE1C to the trimming of TCR beta V and J genes. Most CMV-associated TCR beta chains were later found to appear HLA-restricted.

This clonotype originated in a young man in good health and CMV-seronegative. Sequences were obtained from PBMCs.

The CDR3 is CASSFRPGESYGYTF. CDR3 in DNA: TGCGCCAGCAGCTTTAGACCAGGGGAGAGCTATGGCTACACCTTC. The chain joins TRBV5-1 to TRBJ1-2; TRBD1 is a possible D gene (6 bases). Germline CDR1 is SGHRS and CDR2 is YFSETQ. Trimming cost V 2 bases and J 4 bases, with 15 bases left between them. This CDR3 region has 15 residues. Combining the CDR3 with reference TRBV5-1 and TRBJ1-2 gives the whole variable domain KAGVTQTPRYLIKTRGQQVTLSCSPISGHRSVSWYQQTPGQGLQFLFEYFSETQRNKGNFPGRFSGRQFSNSRSEMNVSTLELGDSALYLCASSFRPGESYGYTFGSGTRLTVV.